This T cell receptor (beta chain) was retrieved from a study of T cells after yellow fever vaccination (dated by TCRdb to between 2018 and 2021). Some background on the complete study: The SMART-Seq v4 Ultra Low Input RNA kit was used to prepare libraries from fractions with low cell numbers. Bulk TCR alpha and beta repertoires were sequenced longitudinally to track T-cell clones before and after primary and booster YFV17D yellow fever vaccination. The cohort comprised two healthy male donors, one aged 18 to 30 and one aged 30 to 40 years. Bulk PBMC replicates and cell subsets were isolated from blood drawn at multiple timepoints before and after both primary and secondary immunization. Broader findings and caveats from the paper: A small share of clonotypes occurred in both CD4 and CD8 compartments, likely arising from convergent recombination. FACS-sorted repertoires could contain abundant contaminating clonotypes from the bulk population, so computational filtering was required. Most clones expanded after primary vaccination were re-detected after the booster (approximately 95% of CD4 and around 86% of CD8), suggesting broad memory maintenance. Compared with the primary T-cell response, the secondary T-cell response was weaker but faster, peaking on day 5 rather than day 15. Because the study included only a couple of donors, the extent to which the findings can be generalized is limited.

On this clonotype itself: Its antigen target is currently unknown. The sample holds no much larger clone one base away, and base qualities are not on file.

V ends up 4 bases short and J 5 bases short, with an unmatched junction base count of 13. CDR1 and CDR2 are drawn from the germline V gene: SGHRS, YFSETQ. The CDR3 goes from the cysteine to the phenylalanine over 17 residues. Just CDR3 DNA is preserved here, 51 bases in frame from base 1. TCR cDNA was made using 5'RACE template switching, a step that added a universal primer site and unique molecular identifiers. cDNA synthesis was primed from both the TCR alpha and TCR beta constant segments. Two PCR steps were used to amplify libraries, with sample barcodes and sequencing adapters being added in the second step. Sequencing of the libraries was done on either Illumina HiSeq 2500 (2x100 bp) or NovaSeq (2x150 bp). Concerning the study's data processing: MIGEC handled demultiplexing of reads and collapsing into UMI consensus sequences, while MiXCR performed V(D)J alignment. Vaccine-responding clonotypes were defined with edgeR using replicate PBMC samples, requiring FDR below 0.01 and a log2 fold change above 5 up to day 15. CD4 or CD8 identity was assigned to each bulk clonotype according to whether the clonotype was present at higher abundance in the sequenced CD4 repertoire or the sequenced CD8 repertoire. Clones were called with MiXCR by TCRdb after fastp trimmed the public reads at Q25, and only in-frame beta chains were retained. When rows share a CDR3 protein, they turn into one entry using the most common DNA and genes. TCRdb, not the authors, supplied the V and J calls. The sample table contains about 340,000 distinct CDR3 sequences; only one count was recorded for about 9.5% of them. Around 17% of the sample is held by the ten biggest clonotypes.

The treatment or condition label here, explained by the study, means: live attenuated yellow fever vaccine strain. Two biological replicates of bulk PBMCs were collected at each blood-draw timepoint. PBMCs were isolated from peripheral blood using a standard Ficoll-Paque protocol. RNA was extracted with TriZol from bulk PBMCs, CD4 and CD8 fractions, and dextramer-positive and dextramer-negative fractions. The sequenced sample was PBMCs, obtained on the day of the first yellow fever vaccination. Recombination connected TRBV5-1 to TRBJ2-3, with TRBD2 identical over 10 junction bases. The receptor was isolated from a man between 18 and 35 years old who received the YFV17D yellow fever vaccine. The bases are TGCGCCAGCAGCCCCCTGGCAAGCGGGGGGGCCGGAGATACGCAGTATTTT. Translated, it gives CASSPLASGGAGDTQYF.